This entry lists 14 T cell receptor beta chains sequenced from one sample in a study of blood T cell repertoires in COVID-19 (dated by TCRdb to 2018 to 2020). The library relied on the immunoSEQ multiplex PCR assay. TCRdb holds this immuneACCESS table with in-frame rearrangements only. Some clones are missing; in checked studies, unresolved V genes explain under half, and the rest has no known cause. Present in this sample are around 260,000 clones, 87% of which were seen just once. The top ten clones comprise about 1.6% of the sample. Sequenced sample: peripheral blood. Receptors originate from a woman aged 40 to 50 who had recovered from COVID-19.

The rearrangement links TRBV11-1 to TRBJ1-1, with D possibly being TRBD1 (5 bases). In germline, CDR1 is SGHAT, CDR2 FQDESV (reference sequence). The V and J ends lost 0 bases and 1 base respectively, with 9 bases between them. The CDR3 consists of 15 residues. The CDR3 DNA follows: TGTGCCAGCAGCTTAGCGCGACAGCAGAACACTGAAGCTTTCTTT. Translating it yields CASSLARQQNTEAFF.

The genes are TRBV28 and TRBJ1-2; the D gene is possibly TRBD1 (5 bases). Trimming cost V 10 bases and J 4 bases, with 10 bases left between them. The CDR3 has 11 residues. Per the germline V gene, CDR1 is MDHEN and CDR2 is SYDVKM. The CDR3 is CATQGTYGYTF. CDR3 coding DNA: TGTGCCACCCAGGGTACCTATGGCTACACCTTC.

The chain carries TRBV19 and TRBJ1-1; 10 nucleotides align to TRBD1. Germline CDR1 LNHDA, CDR2 SQIVND (reference sequence). The junction had 8 bases not matched to a gene; V was cut back by 4 bases and J by 6 bases. The CDR3 is made up of 15 amino acids. The CDR3 DNA is TGTGCCAGTAGTAGCCCGGGACAGGGGAAGCCTGAAGCTTTCTTT. Translation gives CASSSPGQGKPEAFF.

The V call is TRBV9, the J call TRBJ2-3, with D possibly matching TRBD2 (6 bases). V was cut by 0 bases and J by 4 bases, with 12 bases left in between. Germline values: CDR1 SGDLS, CDR2 YYNGEE. The CDR3 consists of 15 residues. The CDR3 reads CASSVAAGPPDTQYF. The CDR3 DNA sequence: TGTGCCAGCAGCGTAGCGGCGGGGCCCCCAGATACGCAGTATTTT.

In the case of this clone: Relative to the germline gene, one junction end is altered; a read error may explain this. The V gene is TRBV5-1, the J gene TRBJ2-7, with D uncertain. This CDR3 region has 13 residues. Germline CDR1 SGHRS, CDR2 YFSETQ. The CDR3 here is CASSLELRYEQYF. CDR3 DNA sequence: TGCGCCAGCAGTTTGGAGCTCCGCTACGAGCAGTACTTC.

This sequence joins TRBV10-3 and TRBJ1-1; no clear D gene. From germline, CDR1 is ENHRY and CDR2 SYGVKD. The CDR3 contains 10 residues. V lost 11 bases and J lost 5, with 9 bases in between. CDR3 residues: CASGTTEAFF. The CDR3, as DNA: TGTGCCTCGGGAACGACTGAAGCTTTCTTT.

CDR3 residues: CATSSGNYGYTF. CDR3 sequence (DNA): TGTGCCACCAGCAGCGGGAACTATGGCTACACCTTC. The rearrangement links TRBV15 to TRBJ1-2; D gene unclear. Germline V gene sequence: CDR1 LNHNV, CDR2 YYDKDF (reference sequence). V was trimmed by 3 bases and J by 2 bases, leaving 4 bases between them. The CDR3 is 12 amino acids.

The chain uses TRBV5-1 and TRBJ1-3; TRBD1 matches 10 bases. This CDR3 has 15 amino acids. Trimming removed 4 bases from V and 6 bases from J; junction bases left unmatched: 7. Looked up from germline, CDR1 is SGHRS and CDR2 is YFSETQ. CDR3: CASSVTGQGVNTIYF. For the CDR3, the DNA is TGCGCCAGCAGCGTTACCGGACAGGGGGTAAACACCATATATTTT.

This rearrangement joins TRBV5-1 to TRBJ1-4; possibly TRBD1 for D (6 bases). In germline, CDR1 is SGHRS, CDR2 YFSETQ. V was trimmed by 2 bases and J by 5 bases, leaving 10 bases between them. CDR3 length: 14 residues. CDR3 nucleotides: TGCGCCAGCAGCTTAGGGACACAGAATGAAAAACTGTTTTTT. Protein sequence: CASSLGTQNEKLFF.

CDR3 bases: TGTGCCAGCAGCGCCATCCTAGCGGGGGGGCTCGCAGATACGCAGTATTTT. This sequence encodes CASSAILAGGLADTQYF. This chain connects TRBV7-8 to TRBJ2-3, with 12 bases identical to TRBD2. Germline values: CDR1 SGHVS, CDR2 FQNEAQ. The CDR3 covers 17 residues. The V gene end was trimmed by 5 bases and the J gene end by 4 bases; junction bases not matched to a gene: 10.

This chain uses TRBV7-6 with TRBJ2-2, with no clear D. V lost 5 bases to trimming and J lost 5 bases, with 15 bases between them. This CDR3 has 15 residues. Germline assignment: CDR1 SGHVS and CDR2 FNYEAQ. CDR3 loop: CASSLGGMVTGELFF. Written as DNA, the CDR3 is TGTGCCAGCAGCCTCGGCGGTATGGTGACCGGGGAGCTGTTTTTT. Supplemented by reference TRBV7-6 and TRBJ2-2, the full variable domain reads GAGVSQSPRYKVTKRGQDVALRCDPISGHVSLYWYRQALGQGPEFLTYFNYEAQQDKSGLPNDRFSAERPEGSISTLTIQRTEQRDSAMYRCASSLGGMVTGELFFGEGSRLTVL.

This chain links TRBV29-1 with TRBJ2-7; possible D gene TRBD1, 6 bases. The CDR3 is 12 amino acids. V lost 8 bases, J lost 3 bases, and 14 bases lay in between. Germline V gene lookup returns CDR1 SQVTM and CDR2 ANQGSEA. CDR3 in DNA: TGCAGCTTCCGGGACATCCACTACGAGCAGTACTTC. It encodes CSFRDIHYEQYF.

The rearrangement uses TRBV5-1 and TRBJ1-2; tentatively, D is TRBD1 (5 bases). The V end was cut by 0 bases, the J end by 4 bases, with 13 bases between. CDR1 and CDR2 (germline): SGHRS, YFSETQ. There are 15 residues in the CDR3. CDR3 region: CASSLEGQVGYGYTF. CDR3 DNA sequence: TGCGCCAGCAGCTTGGAGGGGCAAGTCGGCTATGGCTACACCTTC.

This chain uses TRBV4-1 with TRBJ2-2, with 15 bases aligning to TRBD2. V trimming: 3 bases; J trimming: 5 bases; junction bases outside the gene matches: 10. Germline lookup yields CDR1 MGHRA and CDR2 YSYEKL. The CDR3 totals 19 residues. The CDR3 region has the DNA TGCGCCAGCAGCCAGACCCCCGGGACTAGCGGGGGGAGTACCGGGGAGCTGTTTTTT. As protein: CASSQTPGTSGGSTGELFF.